The next 22 T cell receptor beta chains were all read from a single sample in a study of control samples from healthy donors and cancer patients. The table came from immunoSEQ multiplex PCR; TCRdb's copy has only in-frame clones and leaves some out. The table records roughly 50,000 clones, 94% of them present only once. The sequenced sample consisted of blood. Receptor source: a man aged 25-45 years in good health.

This chain links TRBV6-2 or TRBV6-3 with TRBJ2-1; the D is unclear. Germline CDR1 and CDR2: MNHEY and SVGEGT. The CDR3 loop spans 14 amino acids. V lost 0 bases to trimming and J lost 0 bases, with 3 bases between them. CDR3 amino acids: CASSYSSSYNEQFF. The CDR3 DNA reads TGTGCCAGCAGTTACTCCAGCTCCTACAATGAGCAGTTCTTC.

V and J are TRBV28 and TRBJ1-1, with D uncertain. The CDR3 has 15 residues. Trimming took 3 bases from V and 0 from J, leaving 11 bases between them. Looked up from germline, CDR1 is MDHEN and CDR2 is SYDVKM. The CDR3 DNA is TGTGCCAGCAGTTTTTATCGGGCGATGAACACTGAAGCTTTCTTT. Translating it yields CASSFYRAMNTEAFF.

The rearrangement links TRBV6-5 to TRBJ1-1; 7 bases agree with TRBD1. Trimming at V came to 4 bases and at J to 0 bases, leaving 2 bases not matched to a gene. This CDR3 is 14 amino acids long. Germline loops: CDR1 MNHEY, CDR2 SVGAGI. CDR3 in amino acids: CASSSTGLNTEAFF. CDR3 nucleotide sequence: TGTGCCAGCAGTTCGACAGGGCTGAACACTGAAGCTTTCTTT.

The CDR3 here is CASSLNIGGGNGYTF. The DNA of the CDR3 is TGTGCCAGCAGCTTGAACATCGGGGGGGGAAATGGCTACACCTTC. The chain recombines TRBV5-4 with TRBJ1-2, with D perhaps matching TRBD1 (5 bases). Trimming pared 1 base from V and 6 bases from J, leaving 16 bases between. Germline values: CDR1 SGHNT, CDR2 YYREEE (reference sequence). The CDR3 totals 15 residues.

The CDR3 nucleotides read TGCGCCAGCAGCTCTCTCGCCGGGGGGAACACTGAAGCTTTCTTT. Translating gives CASSSLAGGNTEAFF. This chain uses TRBV5-1 with TRBJ1-1; D might be TRBD1 (5 bases). Germline V gene sequence: CDR1 SGHRS, CDR2 YFSETQ. The CDR3 totals 15 residues. Trimming stripped 3 bases from V and 1 base from J, with 13 bases between.

The chain carries TRBV28 and TRBJ1-2, with D perhaps matching TRBD1 (6 bases). Germline values: CDR1 MDHEN, CDR2 SYDVKM. The CDR3 runs 13 residues. The V gene lost 6 bases and the J gene lost 8 bases, with 16 bases spanning the gap. Here the CDR3 reads CASSLGGGQGYTF. As DNA, the CDR3 is TGTGCCAGCAGCCTAGGTGGGGGGCAAGGCTACACCTTC.

This sequence joins TRBV6-6 and TRBJ2-7; the D gene is possibly TRBD2 (5 bases). V lost 4 bases and J 6 bases, leaving 19 bases between the germline ends. CDR3 length: 15 residues. Germline lookup yields CDR1 MNHNY and CDR2 SVGAGI (reference sequence). The CDR3 DNA sequence: TGTGCCAGCAGTTCGGAGCGGAATAGCGTTTTCGAGCAGTACTTC. As protein: CASSSERNSVFEQYF.

The chain carries TRBV19 and TRBJ2-7, with 7 bases that match TRBD1. J was trimmed by 0 bases and V by 5 bases; bases with no gene match: 7. CDR3 length equals 15 residues. Germline assignment: CDR1 LNHDA and CDR2 SQIVND (reference sequence). CDR3 amino acids: CASSRGTVDSYEQYF. CDR3 DNA: TGTGCCAGTAGTCGAGGGACAGTGGACTCCTACGAGCAGTACTTC.

V is TRBV27 and J is TRBJ1-5; D call uncertain. V lost 3 bases to trimming and J lost 3 bases, with 12 bases between them. Germline-derived CDR1 and CDR2 are MNHEY and SMNVEV (reference sequence). The CDR3 length is 15 residues. The CDR3 DNA is TGTGCCAGCAGTTTGGGTGGAACGGACAATCAGCCCCAGCATTTT. Its translation: CASSLGGTDNQPQHF.

CDR3 coding DNA: TGCAGTCCTCTTAGCTCCTACGAGCAGTACTTC. It yields the protein CSPLSSYEQYF. The chain links TRBV20-1 to TRBJ2-7; D is unclear. Germline assignment: CDR1 DFQATT and CDR2 SNEGSKA (reference sequence). The ends were cut back, 8 bases at V and 0 bases at J, with 8 bases in the middle. CDR3 length: 11 amino acids.

The chain recombines TRBV11-2 with TRBJ1-3, with TRBD1 matching over 7 bases. This CDR3 contains 14 residues. Germline values: CDR1 SGHAT, CDR2 FQNNGV. The junction had 5 bases not matched to a gene; V was cut back by 5 bases and J by 4 bases. Written as DNA, the CDR3 is TGTGCCAGCAGCCCGGGACAGTCAGGAAACACCATATATTTT. Translated, it gives CASSPGQSGNTIYF. Drawing the rest from reference TRBV11-2 and TRBJ1-3, the complete variable domain is EAGVAQSPRYKIIEKRQSVAFWCNPISGHATLYWYQQILGQGPKLLIQFQNNGVVDDSQLPKDRFSAERLKGVDSTLKIQPAKLEDSAVYLCASSPGQSGNTIYFGEGSWLTVV.

V is TRBV28 and J is TRBJ1-2; D may be TRBD1 (6 bases). This CDR3 contains 16 residues. The germline CDR1 and CDR2 sequences are MDHEN and SYDVKM. V was clipped by 7 bases and J by 4 bases, with 22 bases between them. The CDR3 DNA sequence: TGTGCCAGCAACCGCGGACTCGCACAGGGCAGCTATGGCTACACCTTC. Translation gives CASNRGLAQGSYGYTF.

The chain joins TRBV19 to TRBJ2-1; tentative D call: TRBD2 (6 bases). Trimming left V 4 bases short and J 5 bases short, with 15 bases between. CDR3 size: 15 residues. Germline loops: CDR1 LNHDA, CDR2 SQIVND (reference sequence). Here the CDR3 reads CASSKWREVHNEQFF. For the CDR3, the DNA is TGTGCCAGTAGTAAGTGGAGGGAGGTCCACAATGAGCAGTTCTTC.

The count of this clone is one. The V and J genes are TRBV21-1 and TRBJ2-5; TRBD2, the table's D call, lacks a check against the DNA. TRBV21-1 is shown as a pseudogene. This CDR3 has 16 residues. CDR3 sequence reads: CASSKSLAGGKETQYF. The CDR3 nucleotides read TGTGCCAGCAGCAAATCACTAGCGGGGGGAAAAGAGACCCAGTACTTC.

This sequence joins TRBV6-5 and TRBJ1-6; D perhaps matches TRBD1 (5 bases). Per germline, CDR1 MNHEY and CDR2 SVGAGI. Trimming stripped 2 bases from V and 6 bases from J, with 14 bases between. The CDR3 is made up of 16 amino acids. The CDR3 sequence: CASSYNPGSSNSPLHF. The CDR3 DNA reads TGTGCCAGCAGTTACAATCCAGGGAGTAGTAATTCACCCCTCCACTTT.

V is TRBV4-3 and J is TRBJ2-2; 9 bases agree with TRBD2. This CDR3 comprises 15 residues. J was trimmed by 8 bases and V by 0 bases; bases with no gene match: 4. Germline values: CDR1 LGHNA, CDR2 YSLEER. The CDR3 here is CASSQDPSGAGELFF. The CDR3 DNA follows: TGCGCCAGCAGCCAAGATCCTAGCGGGGCAGGGGAGCTGTTTTTT.

The chain is built from TRBV5-4 and TRBJ2-1; TRBD2 is a possible D gene (5 bases). The CDR3 sequence is 15 residues long. Trimming shortened V by 4 bases and J by 0 bases, and 11 bases separated the two germline ends. Per germline, CDR1 SGHNT and CDR2 YYREEE (reference sequence). The CDR3 loop is CASSQAVSSYNEQFF. The CDR3 DNA is TGTGCCAGCAGCCAAGCGGTTAGCTCCTACAATGAGCAGTTCTTC.

The V call is TRBV5-4, the J call TRBJ1-5; 10 bases map to TRBD1. The V and J ends lost 4 bases and 2 bases, in that order; junction bases with no gene match: 3. The germline V gene encodes CDR1 SGHNT and CDR2 YYREEE (reference sequence). The CDR3 is made up of 15 amino acids. CDR3 protein: CASSMGTGGNQPQHF. The CDR3, as DNA: TGTGCCAGCAGCATGGGGACAGGGGGCAATCAGCCCCAGCATTTT.

In this sample, this clone turned up a few times. The J gene is TRBJ2-5, the V gene TRBV7-2, with D unclear. Germline lookup yields CDR1 SGHTA and CDR2 FQGNSA. Trimming left V 2 bases short and J 6 bases short, with 19 bases between. The CDR3 runs to 16 residues. CDR3 in amino acids: CASSLYLSFLGKTQYF. Here the CDR3 DNA reads TGTGCCAGCAGCTTATATTTGAGCTTCCTGGGAAAGACCCAGTACTTC.

The V gene is TRBV2, the J gene TRBJ2-5, with 7 bases lining up with TRBD2. CDR1 and CDR2 from the germline V gene are SNHLY and FYNNEI. This CDR3 spans 11 amino acids. Here the CDR3 DNA reads TGTAATAGCGGGTCCCAAGAGACCCAGTACTTC. Translation gives CNSGSQETQYF.

This clone was detected only once. This chain links TRBV11-2 with TRBJ1-4; TRBD1 is a possible D gene (6 bases). CDR1 is SGHAT and CDR2 is FQNNGV in the germline V gene. The CDR3 totals 15 residues. Trimming removed 5 bases from V and 8 bases from J, with 18 bases in between. This chain's CDR3 is CASSDLRGVREKLFF. CDR3 in DNA: TGTGCCAGCAGCGATCTGAGGGGGGTGCGGGAAAAACTGTTTTTT.

The chain has TRBV7-2 and TRBJ1-1, with D uncertain. Per the germline V gene, CDR1 is SGHTA and CDR2 is FQGNSA. Between the trimmed V and J ends, which lost 6 bases and 8 bases, there was a span of 16 bases. CDR3 size: 13 residues. In DNA form, the CDR3 reads TGTGCCAGCAGACAATCCCCGGGCAACGAAGCTTTCTTT. It translates to CASRQSPGNEAFF. Variable domain in full (rest from reference TRBV7-2 and TRBJ1-1): GAGVSQSPSNKVTEKGKDVELRCDPISGHTALYWYRQSLGQGLEFLIYFQGNSAPDKSGLPSDRFSAERTGGSVSTLTIQRTQQEDSAVYLCASRQSPGNEAFFGQGTRLTVV.